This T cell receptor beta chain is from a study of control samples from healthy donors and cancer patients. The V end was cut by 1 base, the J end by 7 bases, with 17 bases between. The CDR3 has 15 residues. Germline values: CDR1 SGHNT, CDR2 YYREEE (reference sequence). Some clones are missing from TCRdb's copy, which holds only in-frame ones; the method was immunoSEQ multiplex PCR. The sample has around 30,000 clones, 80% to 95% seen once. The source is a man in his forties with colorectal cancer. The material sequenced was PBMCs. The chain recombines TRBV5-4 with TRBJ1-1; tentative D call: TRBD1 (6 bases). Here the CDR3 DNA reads TGTGCCAGCAGCTTGCCAGGGGCTTCGAGGGATGAAGCTTTCTTT. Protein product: CASSLPGASRDEAFF.